This TCR beta chain is drawn from a study of breast tumors, draining lymph nodes, adjacent tissues. Breast cancer patients provided tissue from their axillary draining lymph nodes. This clonotype has a count of ten or more. This CDR3 is built from 14 residues. V was clipped by 7 bases and J by 2 bases; unmatched bases: 5. Germline CDR1 reads LGHNT; CDR2 reads FRNRAP. TCRdb re-analysed the multiplex PCR reads in MiXCR, keeping a single row per CDR3 protein. The table lists 150,000 or so distinct CDR3 sequences, about 33% of them singletons. What was sequenced was axillary lymph node tissue. The J gene is TRBJ1-5, the V gene TRBV12-5; 7 positions agree with TRBD1. This sequence originates from a female donor with breast cancer. Some clones in this sample may be carry-over from other donors' samples. The CDR3 nucleotides read TGTGCTAGTGCCCTAACAGGGGGCAATCAGCCCCAGCATTTT. It is translated as CASALTGGNQPQHF.